The present TCR beta chain was sequenced within a study of T cells after yellow fever vaccination. Study as a whole: Preparation of the low-cell-number fractions used SMART-Seq v4 Ultra Low Input. General study findings and limits: On re-exposure, the response was weaker but peaked faster, at day 5 versus 15. Abundant clonotypes from the bulk population could get into FACS-sorted repertoires as contaminants.

Generation of TCR cDNA used 5'RACE template switching (which added a universal primer site and UMIs). MiXCR, run by TCRdb on the 5' RACE reads, gives a single entry per CDR3 protein. The sample shows a few hundred thousand distinct CDR3 sequences, approximately 21% of them seen only once. With regard to this clonotype: Its target is unknown.

The specimen comprised PBMCs, sampled 15 days after the yellow fever booster vaccination. This sequence was found in a man aged 25-45 years who received the YFV17D yellow fever vaccine.

The CDR3 sequence: CASSLGSGSTYEQYF. DNA of the CDR3: TGTGCCAGCAGTTTAGGTTCAGGTTCCACCTACGAGCAGTACTTC. This chain joins TRBV27 and TRBJ2-7; D not resolved. Deletions cut 2 bases from V and 2 bases from J, with 13 bases between. This CDR3 is 15 amino acids long. The germline V gene encodes CDR1 MNHEY and CDR2 SMNVEV (reference sequence).